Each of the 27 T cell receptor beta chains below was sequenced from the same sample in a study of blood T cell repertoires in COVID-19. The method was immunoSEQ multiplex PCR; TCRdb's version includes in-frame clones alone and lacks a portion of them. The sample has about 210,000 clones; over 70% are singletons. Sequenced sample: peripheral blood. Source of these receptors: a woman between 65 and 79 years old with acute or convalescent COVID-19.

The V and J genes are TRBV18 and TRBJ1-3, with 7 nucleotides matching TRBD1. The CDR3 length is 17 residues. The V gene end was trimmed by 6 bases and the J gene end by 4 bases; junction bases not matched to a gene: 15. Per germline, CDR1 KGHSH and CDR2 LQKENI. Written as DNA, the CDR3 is TGTGCCAGCTCGACGACATCTGGGACAGCGAAAGGAAACACCATATATTTT. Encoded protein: CASSTTSGTAKGNTIYF.

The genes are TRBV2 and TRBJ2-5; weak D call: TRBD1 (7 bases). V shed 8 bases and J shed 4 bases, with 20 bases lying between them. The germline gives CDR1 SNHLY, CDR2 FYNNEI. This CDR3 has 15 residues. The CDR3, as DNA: TGTGCCAGCGGTTTAAGGCAGGGGGGAGGAGAGACCCAGTACTTC. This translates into CASGLRQGGGETQYF.

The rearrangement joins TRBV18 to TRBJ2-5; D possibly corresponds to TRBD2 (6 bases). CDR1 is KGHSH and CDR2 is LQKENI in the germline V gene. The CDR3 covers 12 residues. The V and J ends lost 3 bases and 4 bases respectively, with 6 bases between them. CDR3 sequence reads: CASSPEGETQYF. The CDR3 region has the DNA TGTGCCAGCTCACCGGAGGGAGAGACCCAGTACTTC.

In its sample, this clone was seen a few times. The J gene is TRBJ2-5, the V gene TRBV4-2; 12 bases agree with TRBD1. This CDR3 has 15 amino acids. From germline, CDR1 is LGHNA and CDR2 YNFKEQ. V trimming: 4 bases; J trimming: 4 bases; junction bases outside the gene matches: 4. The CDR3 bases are TGTGCCAGCAGCCGGGACAGGGGGCTCGGAGAGACCCAGTACTTC. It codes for CASSRDRGLGETQYF.

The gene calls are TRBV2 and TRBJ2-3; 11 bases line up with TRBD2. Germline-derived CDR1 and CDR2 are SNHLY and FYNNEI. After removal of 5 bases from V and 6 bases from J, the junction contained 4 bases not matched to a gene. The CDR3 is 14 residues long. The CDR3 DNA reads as TGTGCCAGCAGTTTAGCGGGGGGGAGGGATACGCAGTATTTT. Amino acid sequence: CASSLAGGRDTQYF.

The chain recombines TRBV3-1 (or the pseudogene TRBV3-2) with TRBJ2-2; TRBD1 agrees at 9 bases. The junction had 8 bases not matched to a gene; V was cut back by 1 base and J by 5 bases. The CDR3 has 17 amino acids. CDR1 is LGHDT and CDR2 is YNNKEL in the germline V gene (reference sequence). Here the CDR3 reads CASSQVTGQGLTGELFF. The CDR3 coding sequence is TGTGCCAGCAGCCAAGTTACGGGACAGGGTTTGACCGGGGAGCTGTTTTTT.

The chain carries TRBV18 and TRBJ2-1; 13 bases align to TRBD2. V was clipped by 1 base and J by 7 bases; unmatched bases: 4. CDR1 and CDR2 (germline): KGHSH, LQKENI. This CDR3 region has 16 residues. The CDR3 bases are TGTGCCAGCTCACCACGTGGGACTAGCGGGGTTAATGAGCAGTTCTTC. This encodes CASSPRGTSGVNEQFF.

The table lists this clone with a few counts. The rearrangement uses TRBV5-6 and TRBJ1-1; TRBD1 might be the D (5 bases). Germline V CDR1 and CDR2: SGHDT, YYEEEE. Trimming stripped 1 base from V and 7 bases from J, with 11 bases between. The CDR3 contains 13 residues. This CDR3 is CASSLSRDDEAFF. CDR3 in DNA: TGTGCCAGCAGCTTGTCCAGGGATGATGAAGCTTTCTTT.

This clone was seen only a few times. CDR3 in amino acids: CASRGTGRFNYGYTF. DNA of the CDR3: TGTGCCAGCAGAGGGACAGGGAGATTTAACTATGGCTACACCTTC. This chain links TRBV2 with TRBJ1-2; 9 bases match TRBD1. J was trimmed by 1 base and V by 6 bases; bases with no gene match: 6. The CDR3 consists of 15 residues. CDR1 is SNHLY, CDR2 FYNNEI, per germline.

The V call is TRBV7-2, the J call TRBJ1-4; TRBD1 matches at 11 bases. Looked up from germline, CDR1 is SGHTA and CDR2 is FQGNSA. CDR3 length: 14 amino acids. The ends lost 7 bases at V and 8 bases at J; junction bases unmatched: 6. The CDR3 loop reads CASTPDRGQEKLFF. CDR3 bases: TGTGCCAGCACCCCGGACAGGGGGCAGGAAAAACTGTTTTTT.

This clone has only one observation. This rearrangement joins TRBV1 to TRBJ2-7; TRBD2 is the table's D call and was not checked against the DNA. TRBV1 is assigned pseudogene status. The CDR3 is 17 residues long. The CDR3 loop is CTSIPPLAAGIFYEQYV. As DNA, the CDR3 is TGCACCAGCATCCCCCCCCTAGCGGCGGGCATATTCTACGAGCAGTACGTC.

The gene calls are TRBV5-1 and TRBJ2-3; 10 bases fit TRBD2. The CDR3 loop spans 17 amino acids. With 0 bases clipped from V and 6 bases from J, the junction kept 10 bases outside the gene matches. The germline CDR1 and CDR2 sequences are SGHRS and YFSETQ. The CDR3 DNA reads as TGCGCCAGCAGCTTGGGTAAAACTAGCGGGGAAGGGGATACGCAGTATTTT. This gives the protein CASSLGKTSGEGDTQYF.

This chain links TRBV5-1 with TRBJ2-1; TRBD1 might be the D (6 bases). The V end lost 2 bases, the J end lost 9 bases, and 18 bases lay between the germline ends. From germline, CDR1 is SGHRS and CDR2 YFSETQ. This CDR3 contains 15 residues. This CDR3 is CASSFLTAGDGEQFF. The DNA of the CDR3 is TGCGCCAGCAGCTTTCTTACTGCAGGGGACGGTGAGCAGTTCTTC.

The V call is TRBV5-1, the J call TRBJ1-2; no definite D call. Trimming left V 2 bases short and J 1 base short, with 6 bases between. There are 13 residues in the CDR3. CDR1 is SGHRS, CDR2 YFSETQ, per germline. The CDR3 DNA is TGCGCCAGCAGCTTTGAGGTTAACTATGGCTACACCTTC. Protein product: CASSFEVNYGYTF.

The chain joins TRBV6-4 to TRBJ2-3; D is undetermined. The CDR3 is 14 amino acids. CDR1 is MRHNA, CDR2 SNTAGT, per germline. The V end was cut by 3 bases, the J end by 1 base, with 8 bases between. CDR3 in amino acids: CASSEELGTDTQYF. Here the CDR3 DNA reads TGTGCCAGCAGTGAAGAGCTCGGCACAGATACGCAGTATTTT.

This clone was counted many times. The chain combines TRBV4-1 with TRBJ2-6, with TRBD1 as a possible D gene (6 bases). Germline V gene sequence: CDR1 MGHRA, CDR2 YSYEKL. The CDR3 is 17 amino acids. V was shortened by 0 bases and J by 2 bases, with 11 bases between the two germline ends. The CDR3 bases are TGCGCCAGCAGCCAAGAATGGGGGCGGACTGGGGCCAACGTCCTGACTTTC. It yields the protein CASSQEWGRTGANVLTF.

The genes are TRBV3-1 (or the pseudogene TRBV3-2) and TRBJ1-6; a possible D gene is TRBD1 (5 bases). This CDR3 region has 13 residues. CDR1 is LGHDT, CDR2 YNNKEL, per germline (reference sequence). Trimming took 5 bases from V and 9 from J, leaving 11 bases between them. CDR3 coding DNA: TGTGCCAGCAGCGCCGGGACTCGTTCACCCCTCCACTTT. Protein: CASSAGTRSPLHF.

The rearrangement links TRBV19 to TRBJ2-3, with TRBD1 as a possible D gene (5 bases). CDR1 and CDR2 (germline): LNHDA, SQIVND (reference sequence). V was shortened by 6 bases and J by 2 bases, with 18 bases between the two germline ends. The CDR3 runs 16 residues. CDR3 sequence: CASSYSGLGSTDTQYF. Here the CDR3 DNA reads TGTGCCAGTAGCTACTCAGGGTTGGGGTCCACAGATACGCAGTATTTT.

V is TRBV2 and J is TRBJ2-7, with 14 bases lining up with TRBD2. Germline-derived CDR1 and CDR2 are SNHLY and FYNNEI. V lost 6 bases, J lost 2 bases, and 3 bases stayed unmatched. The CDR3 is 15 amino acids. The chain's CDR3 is CASRQTSGGAYEQYF. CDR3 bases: TGTGCCAGCAGGCAGACTAGCGGGGGGGCCTACGAGCAGTACTTC.

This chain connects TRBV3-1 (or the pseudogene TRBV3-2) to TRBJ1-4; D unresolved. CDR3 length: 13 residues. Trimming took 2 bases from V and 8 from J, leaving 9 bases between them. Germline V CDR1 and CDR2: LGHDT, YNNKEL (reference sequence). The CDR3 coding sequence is TGTGCCAGCAGCCAATCAGGCCAGGAAAAACTGTTTTTT. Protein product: CASSQSGQEKLFF.

As DNA, the CDR3 is TGTGCCAGCAGCTGGAACCGGGACTTAGCCTACGAGCAGTACGTC. Translation: CASSWNRDLAYEQYV. The rearrangement uses TRBV5-6 and TRBJ2-7; the D gene is possibly TRBD2 (6 bases). The V gene lost 3 bases and the J gene lost 2 bases, with 15 bases spanning the gap. Germline V gene data show CDR1 as SGHDT and CDR2 as YYEEEE. This CDR3 has 15 amino acids.

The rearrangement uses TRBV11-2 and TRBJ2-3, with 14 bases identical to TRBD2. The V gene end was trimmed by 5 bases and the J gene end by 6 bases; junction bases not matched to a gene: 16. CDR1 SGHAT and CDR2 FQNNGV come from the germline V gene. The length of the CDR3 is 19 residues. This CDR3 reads CASSRFRPGLAGEKDTQYF. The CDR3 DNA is TGTGCCAGCAGCCGGTTCCGACCGGGACTAGCGGGGGAGAAGGATACGCAGTATTTT. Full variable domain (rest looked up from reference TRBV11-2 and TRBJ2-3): EAGVAQSPRYKIIEKRQSVAFWCNPISGHATLYWYQQILGQGPKLLIQFQNNGVVDDSQLPKDRFSAERLKGVDSTLKIQPAKLEDSAVYLCASSRFRPGLAGEKDTQYFGPGTRLTVL.

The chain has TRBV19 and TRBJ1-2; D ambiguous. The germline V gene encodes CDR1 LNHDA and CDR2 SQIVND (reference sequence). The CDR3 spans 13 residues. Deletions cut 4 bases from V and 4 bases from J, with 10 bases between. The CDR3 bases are TGTGCCAGTAGTACCCAGGAGGGCTATGGCTACACCTTC. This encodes CASSTQEGYGYTF. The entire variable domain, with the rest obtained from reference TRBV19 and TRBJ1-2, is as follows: DGGITQSPKYLFRKEGQNVTLSCEQNLNHDAMYWYRQDPGQGLRLIYYSQIVNDFQKGDIAEGYSVSREKKESFPLTVTSAQKNPTAFYLCASSTQEGYGYTFGSGTRLTVV.

CDR3 sequence: CASSQGLTERGETQYF. In DNA, the CDR3 is TGCGCCAGCAGCCAAGGGCTAACAGAACGGGGAGAGACCCAGTACTTC. The chain uses TRBV4-3 and TRBJ2-5, with D possibly TRBD2 on 5 matching bases. CDR1 LGHNA and CDR2 YSLEER come from the germline V gene. This CDR3 region has 16 residues. V lost 1 base to trimming and J lost 4 bases, with 16 bases between them.

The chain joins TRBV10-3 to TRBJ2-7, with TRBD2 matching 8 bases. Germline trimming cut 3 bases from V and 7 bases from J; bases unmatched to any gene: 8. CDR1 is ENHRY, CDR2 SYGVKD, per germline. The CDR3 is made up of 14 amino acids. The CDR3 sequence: CAISDGGASGEQYF. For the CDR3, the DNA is TGTGCCATCAGTGACGGGGGGGCCTCGGGAGAGCAGTACTTC.

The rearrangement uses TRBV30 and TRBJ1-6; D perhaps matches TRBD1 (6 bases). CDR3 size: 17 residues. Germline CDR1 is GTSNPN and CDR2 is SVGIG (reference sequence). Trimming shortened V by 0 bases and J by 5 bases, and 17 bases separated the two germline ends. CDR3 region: CAWSVQGGGWNNSPLHF. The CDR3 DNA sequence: TGTGCCTGGAGTGTACAGGGAGGGGGATGGAATAATTCACCCCTCCACTTT.

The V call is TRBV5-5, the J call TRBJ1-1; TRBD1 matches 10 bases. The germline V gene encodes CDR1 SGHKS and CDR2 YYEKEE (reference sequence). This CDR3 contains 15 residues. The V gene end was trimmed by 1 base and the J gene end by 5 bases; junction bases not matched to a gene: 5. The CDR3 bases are TGTGCCAGCAGCTTGTATGGACAGGGGGGGACTGAAGCTTTCTTT. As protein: CASSLYGQGGTEAFF.